Included here is one TCR beta chain sequence, with context. What it recognizes is unknown. The CDR3 is 13 amino acids. Trimming pared 7 bases from V and 9 bases from J, leaving 16 bases between. CD8+ and CD4+ T cells from blood underwent TCR beta sequencing, which was carried out in a high-throughput format. It was negative isolation that provided the CD8+ and CD4+ T cells, whereas TEMRA cells were enriched by FACS. The data are from a study of CD8 T cells in Susac syndrome. Study details: The Susac syndrome patients were therapy-naive, on corticosteroids, or on intravenous immunoglobulin alone at blood draw. Study results and limitations: The authors found 15 to 20 Susac-specific public clones in total CD8+ repertoires and a few in CD8+ TEMRA repertoires.

It was with random hexamers that about 0.45 to 1 ug RNA was reverse transcribed. TCRdb called the immunoSEQ multiplex PCR reads again in MiXCR, with one record for every CDR3 protein. The sample yields approximately 74,000 distinct CDR3 sequences, 94% seen once. V usage is TRBV12-3 or TRBV12-4 and J usage is TRBJ1-5; the D gene is possibly TRBD1 (5 bases). This TCR derives from a human donor with Susac syndrome. Sequencing used CD8+ T cells from PBMCs. In DNA form, the CDR3 reads TGTGCCAGCACTCCCTCTGGGGGTTCGCCCCAGCATTTT. Its protein product is CASTPSGGSPQHF.